This T cell receptor (beta chain) was captured in a study of blood T cells in healthy people across ages. This clonotype has more than one count but fewer than ten. Its antigen remains unidentified. Trimming removed 3 bases from V and 3 bases from J, with 14 bases in between. The CDR3 runs 15 residues. Germline assignment: CDR1 MNHNY and CDR2 SVGAGI (reference sequence). Overall study findings and caveats: There were more naive CD4+ cells and higher diversity in long-lived donors than in aged donors.

Peripheral blood samples of 9.5 to 10 milliliters were drawn from each donor. A J-beta primer mix and a sample-barcoded 5' primer were used in a second PCR of about 7 to 12 cycles. One entry per CDR3 protein results from TCRdb running MiXCR on the 5' RACE reads. The data hold around 1,500,000 distinct CDR3 sequences, with approximately 28% observed a single time. The sequenced material came from blood. The TCR sequence derives from a woman in her twenties or thirties in good health. The V call is TRBV6-6, the J call TRBJ1-2, with a tentative D call TRBD1 (5 bases). CDR3 protein: CASSYQGSSYYGYTF. CDR3 nucleotide sequence: TGTGCCAGCAGTTATCAGGGTAGCTCTTACTATGGCTACACCTTC.